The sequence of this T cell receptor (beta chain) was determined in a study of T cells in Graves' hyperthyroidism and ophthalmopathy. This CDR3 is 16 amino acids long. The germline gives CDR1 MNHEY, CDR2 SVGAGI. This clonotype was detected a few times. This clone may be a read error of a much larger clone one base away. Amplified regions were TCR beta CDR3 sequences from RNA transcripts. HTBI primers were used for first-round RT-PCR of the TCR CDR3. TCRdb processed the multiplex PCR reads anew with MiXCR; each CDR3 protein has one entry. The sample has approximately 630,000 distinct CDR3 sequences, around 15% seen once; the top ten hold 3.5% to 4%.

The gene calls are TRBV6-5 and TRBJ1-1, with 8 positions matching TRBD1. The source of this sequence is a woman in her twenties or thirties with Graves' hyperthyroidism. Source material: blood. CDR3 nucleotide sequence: TGTGCCAGCAGTTACATACGCAGGGGGCGAGGCACTGAAGCTCTCTTT. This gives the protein CASSYIRRGRGTEALF.